Listed below are T cell receptor beta chains from one sample, sequenced in a study of T-cell memory formation after mild COVID-19. TCRdb called the 5' RACE reads again in MiXCR, with one record for every CDR3 protein. The sample lists about 200,000 distinct CDR3 sequences, around 16% seen once, with about 2.1% in the top ten. The source material was PBMCs or a T cell subset sorted from them (not recorded which). The receptors derive from an adult woman who had mild COVID-19 (a few samples of this study predate the infection). Cell type and time point are not known. CDR3s include the opening cysteine and the closing phenylalanine or tryptophan. Each record gives: V gene, D gene, J gene, clone size, CDR3 length, CDR3 protein, CDR3 DNA. A D gene is named only where the DNA matches it firmly. The size of a clone is reported for some rows only, either as once, few or many, or as a class for expanded clones.

TRBV15	-	TRBJ2-7	-	18	CATSREKQLITANYEQYF	TGTGCCACCAGCAGAGAGAAACAGTTGATAACAGCGAACTACGAGCAGTACTTC
TRBV15	TRBD2	TRBJ2-7	few	16	CATSRGLTSGRDEQYF	TGTGCCACCAGCAGAGGCCTGACTAGCGGGAGAGACGAGCAGTACTTC
TRBV12-3/TRBV12-4	-	TRBJ2-2	medium-sized	15	CASSLWGSGTGELFF	TGTGCCAGCAGTTTATGGGGGAGTGGAACCGGGGAGCTGTTTTTT
TRBV6-5	-	TRBJ1-1	-	13	CASSWGMDTEAFF	TGTGCCAGCAGTTGGGGTATGGACACTGAAGCTTTCTTT
TRBV7-8	-	TRBJ2-1	few	15	CASKGELSSYNEQFF	TGTGCCAGCAAGGGCGAATTGAGCTCCTACAATGAGCAGTTCTTC
TRBV4-3	-	TRBJ2-1	few	17	CASSQDTTRLSYNEQFF	TGCGCCAGCAGCCAAGACACGACCAGACTCTCCTACAATGAGCAGTTCTTC
TRBV5-4	-	TRBJ2-2	-	15	CASTPGVANTGELFF	TGTGCCAGCACCCCCGGGGTAGCGAACACCGGGGAGCTGTTTTTT
TRBV10-3	-	TRBJ2-3	-	14	CAIGRSGPKSTQYF	TGTGCCATCGGGCGGTCCGGGCCAAAGTCGACGCAGTATTTT
TRBV5-1	-	TRBJ2-1	-	16	CASSLNSLLLADEQFF	TGCGCCAGCAGCTTGAACTCCTTGCTTCTAGCCGATGAGCAGTTCTTC
TRBV19	-	TRBJ2-1	-	14	CASRSHSSYNEQFF	TGTGCCAGTAGGTCTCACAGCTCCTACAATGAGCAGTTCTTC
TRBV7-3	-	TRBJ1-1	-	12	CASSPSRVEAFF	TGTGCCAGCAGCCCCTCGCGAGTCGAAGCTTTCTTT
TRBV5-1	-	TRBJ2-5	-	14	CASSLGGEQETQYF	TGCGCCAGCAGCTTAGGCGGGGAGCAAGAGACCCAGTACTTC
TRBV20-1	-	TRBJ2-4	few	15	CSARPTRGAKNIQYF	TGCAGTGCTAGACCTACTAGGGGAGCCAAAAACATTCAGTACTTC
TRBV5-1	-	TRBJ1-2	-	13	CASYRDFGYGYTF	TGCGCCAGTTACAGGGATTTTGGCTATGGCTACACCTTC
TRBV20-1	-	TRBJ2-5	many	14	CSVLPGQGIETQYF	TGCAGTGTTTTACCGGGGCAGGGGATTGAGACCCAGTACTTC
TRBV10-3	-	TRBJ1-1	-	12	CAISDTHTEAFF	TGTGCCATCAGTGACACTCACACTGAAGCTTTCTTT
TRBV9	-	TRBJ1-5	-	16	CASSVGTSYSNQPQHF	TGTGCCAGCAGCGTAGGGACATCTTATAGCAATCAGCCCCAGCATTTT
TRBV10-3	-	TRBJ1-1	-	14	CAIRGETVGTEAFF	TGTGCCATCAGGGGGGAGACAGTAGGAACTGAAGCTTTCTTT
TRBV19	-	TRBJ1-3	once	14	CASSMVASGNTIYF	TGTGCCAGTAGTATGGTGGCCTCTGGAAACACCATATATTTT
TRBV12-3/TRBV12-4	-	TRBJ2-4	-	15	CASSLAPIAKNIQYF	TGTGCCAGCAGTTTGGCCCCTATAGCCAAAAACATTCAGTACTTC
TRBV7-2	TRBD1	TRBJ1-2	few	12	CASRRQGYGYTF	TGTGCCAGCAGGCGACAGGGGTATGGCTACACCTTC
TRBV11-2	TRBD1	TRBJ2-5	-	13	CASSPQGLQTQYF	TGTGCCAGCAGCCCACAGGGGTTGCAGACCCAGTACTTC